This T cell receptor beta chain was found in a study of blood T cell repertoires in COVID-19. In the authors' workflow: Estimated nucleated cell counts came from reference gene primer amplification. Clones were read by immunoSEQ multiplex PCR, and TCRdb kept only the in-frame ones, dropping some. D and trimming come from the DNA, and the V and J calls and clone size come from that table. The sample has approximately 92,000 clones; 85% to 90% are singletons. V lost 6 bases and J lost 7, with 13 bases in between. Looked up from germline, CDR1 is SGHTA and CDR2 is FQGTGA. This CDR3 has 13 amino acids. This TCR came from a woman aged 55-69 years in a cohort sampled during active or convalescent COVID-19. Specimen: peripheral blood. The chain joins TRBV7-3 to TRBJ2-1; possibly TRBD2 for D (5 bases). CDR3 bases: TGTGCCAGCAGTGCTGGGCTAGCAAATGAGCAGTTCTTC. Protein product: CASSAGLANEQFF.